A selection of T cell receptor beta chains follows, all from one sample in a study of blood T cell repertoires in COVID-19. Clones were sequenced by immunoSEQ multiplex PCR, and TCRdb holds only the in-frame ones, with some missing. The sample holds 180,000 or so clones; 85% to 90% are singletons and the top ten take more than 0.75%. Sequencing was carried out using peripheral blood. These receptors were obtained from a man between 18 and 29 years old with acute or convalescent COVID-19. CDR3s include the opening cysteine and the closing phenylalanine or tryptophan. The order of the fields is CDR3 protein, CDR3 DNA, J gene, clone size, D gene, V gene. The D gene is left open where the match is weak. A row's size may be missing; if present it is once, few, many or a size class.

cdr3_aa: CASSEGGQYTEAFF
cdr3_nt: TGTGCCAGCAGTGAAGGGGGACAGTACACTGAAGCTTTCTTT
j_call: TRBJ1-1
clone_size: NA
d_call: TRBD1
v_call: TRBV2

cdr3_aa: CASSLDRRREAFF
cdr3_nt: TGTGCCAGCAGCTTAGATCGGCGGCGTGAAGCTTTCTTT
j_call: TRBJ1-1
clone_size: few
d_call: NA
v_call: TRBV11-2

cdr3_aa: CASSLSDEQFF
cdr3_nt: TGCGCCAGCAGCTTGTCCGATGAGCAGTTCTTC
j_call: TRBJ2-1
clone_size: NA
d_call: NA
v_call: TRBV5-1

cdr3_aa: CASSQTGHYNSPLHF
cdr3_nt: TGTGCCAGCAGCCAGACAGGGCACTATAATTCACCCCTCCACTTT
j_call: TRBJ1-6
clone_size: NA
d_call: TRBD1
v_call: TRBV25-1

cdr3_aa: CASSALGTLGVVYNEQFF
cdr3_nt: TGTGCCAGTAGTGCGCTGGGGACACTAGGCGTAGTTTACAATGAGCAGTTCTTC
j_call: TRBJ2-1
clone_size: NA
d_call: NA
v_call: TRBV19

cdr3_aa: CASSFAPDTTIYF
cdr3_nt: TGTGCCAGCAGTTTCGCGCCCGATACCACCATATATTTT
j_call: TRBJ1-3
clone_size: NA
d_call: NA
v_call: TRBV27

cdr3_aa: CASSFKHAGKEKLFF
cdr3_nt: TGTGCCAGCAGCTTTAAACACGCAGGCAAGGAAAAACTGTTTTTT
j_call: TRBJ1-4
clone_size: NA
d_call: NA
v_call: TRBV7-2

cdr3_aa: CASPGQGTEAFF
cdr3_nt: TGTGCCAGTCCCGGACAGGGGACTGAAGCTTTCTTT
j_call: TRBJ1-1
clone_size: NA
d_call: TRBD1
v_call: TRBV19

cdr3_aa: CASSHTQDRDNSPLHF
cdr3_nt: TGTGCCAGCAGCCACACCCAGGACAGGGACAATTCACCCCTCCACTTT
j_call: TRBJ1-6
clone_size: NA
d_call: TRBD1
v_call: TRBV27

cdr3_aa: CASSPQGTQYF
cdr3_nt: TGTGCCAGCAGCCCACAGGGGACCCAGTACTTC
j_call: TRBJ2-5
clone_size: NA
d_call: NA
v_call: TRBV7-7

cdr3_aa: CASSEFDSYYGYTF
cdr3_nt: TGTGCCAGCAGCGAATTCGACTCGTACTATGGCTACACCTTC
j_call: TRBJ1-2
clone_size: NA
d_call: NA
v_call: TRBV7-9

cdr3_aa: CASSLRGDQETQYF
cdr3_nt: TGTGCCAGCAGCTTAAGGGGCGACCAAGAGACCCAGTACTTC
j_call: TRBJ2-5
clone_size: NA
d_call: NA
v_call: TRBV7-3

cdr3_aa: CASSQEAFGIANVLTF
cdr3_nt: TGTGCCAGCAGCCAAGAAGCTTTCGGTATAGCCAACGTCCTGACTTTC
j_call: TRBJ2-6
clone_size: NA
d_call: NA
v_call: TRBV3-1/TRBV3-2

cdr3_aa: CASSFGHLNEKLFF
cdr3_nt: TGTGCCAGCAGTTTCGGACACCTTAATGAAAAACTGTTTTTT
j_call: TRBJ1-4
clone_size: NA
d_call: NA
v_call: TRBV28

cdr3_aa: CAWSVLAGGLTGELFF
cdr3_nt: TGTGCCTGGAGTGTACTCGCGGGGGGGCTAACCGGGGAGCTGTTTTTT
j_call: TRBJ2-2
clone_size: NA
d_call: TRBD2
v_call: TRBV30

cdr3_aa: CASSRDTNFNYGYTF
cdr3_nt: TGTGCCAGTAGCAGGGACACGAACTTCAACTATGGCTACACCTTC
j_call: TRBJ1-2
clone_size: NA
d_call: NA
v_call: TRBV19

cdr3_aa: CAWSVLAFEKLFF
cdr3_nt: TGTGCCTGGAGTGTCCTGGCTTTTGAAAAACTGTTTTTT
j_call: TRBJ1-4
clone_size: NA
d_call: NA
v_call: TRBV30

cdr3_aa: CASSLSSRGWTLQETQYF
cdr3_nt: TGTGCCAGCAGTTTATCGAGCAGGGGGTGGACCCTCCAAGAGACCCAGTACTTC
j_call: TRBJ2-5
clone_size: NA
d_call: TRBD1
v_call: TRBV28

cdr3_aa: CASSERQTDSPLHF
cdr3_nt: TGCGCCAGCAGTGAAAGACAAACTGATTCACCCCTCCACTTT
j_call: TRBJ1-6
clone_size: once
d_call: NA
v_call: TRBV10-1

cdr3_aa: CASRFGQGHGNEQFF
cdr3_nt: TGCGCCAGCAGGTTTGGACAGGGGCACGGGAATGAGCAGTTCTTC
j_call: TRBJ2-1
clone_size: NA
d_call: TRBD1
v_call: TRBV5-1

cdr3_aa: CASRGGLNTEAFF
cdr3_nt: TGTGCCAGCAGGGGAGGGCTAAACACTGAAGCTTTCTTT
j_call: TRBJ1-1
clone_size: NA
d_call: NA
v_call: TRBV19

cdr3_aa: CASSPIQGPLTDTQYF
cdr3_nt: TGTGCCAGCTCACCAATCCAGGGGCCCCTCACAGATACGCAGTATTTT
j_call: TRBJ2-3
clone_size: NA
d_call: NA
v_call: TRBV18

cdr3_aa: CASSLSSYGYTF
cdr3_nt: TGTGCCAGCAGCTTATCCAGCTATGGCTACACCTTC
j_call: TRBJ1-2
clone_size: few
d_call: NA
v_call: TRBV11-2

cdr3_aa: CASSSGLAVTYEQYF
cdr3_nt: TGCGCCAGCAGCTCGGGACTAGCGGTAACCTACGAGCAGTACTTC
j_call: TRBJ2-7
clone_size: NA
d_call: TRBD2
v_call: TRBV5-1

cdr3_aa: CASSFSGRSSYNSPLHF
cdr3_nt: TGTGCCAGCAGCTTTTCCGGGAGAAGCTCCTATAATTCACCCCTCCACTTT
j_call: TRBJ1-6
clone_size: few
d_call: NA
v_call: TRBV5-4

cdr3_aa: CASSFGQNQPQHF
cdr3_nt: TGTGCCAGCAGTTTTGGGCAGAATCAGCCCCAGCATTTT
j_call: TRBJ1-5
clone_size: NA
d_call: NA
v_call: TRBV28

cdr3_aa: CASSLAGNQPQHF
cdr3_nt: TGTGCCAGCAGCCTGGCGGGCAATCAGCCCCAGCATTTT
j_call: TRBJ1-5
clone_size: few
d_call: NA
v_call: TRBV14

cdr3_aa: CASSYERVNTQYF
cdr3_nt: TGTGCCAGCAGCTACGAACGGGTTAATACGCAGTATTTT
j_call: TRBJ2-3
clone_size: NA
d_call: NA
v_call: TRBV12-3/TRBV12-4

cdr3_aa: CSVGYQSTDTQYF
cdr3_nt: TGCAGCGTTGGGTATCAGAGCACAGATACGCAGTATTTT
j_call: TRBJ2-3
clone_size: NA
d_call: NA
v_call: TRBV29-1

cdr3_aa: CASSPVRGSYGYTF
cdr3_nt: TGTGCCAGCAGTCCCGTCAGGGGTTCTTATGGCTACACCTTC
j_call: TRBJ1-2
clone_size: NA
d_call: NA
v_call: TRBV28

cdr3_aa: CASSTSGQGAAGANVLTF
cdr3_nt: TGTGCCAGCAGCACTTCGGGACAGGGGGCAGCTGGGGCCAACGTCCTGACTTTC
j_call: TRBJ2-6
clone_size: NA
d_call: TRBD1
v_call: TRBV9

cdr3_aa: CASSATTGENYGYTF
cdr3_nt: TGTGCCAGCAGCGCCACGACAGGGGAGAACTATGGCTACACCTTC
j_call: TRBJ1-2
clone_size: NA
d_call: TRBD1
v_call: TRBV9

cdr3_aa: CAWSRASRAYEQYF
cdr3_nt: TGTGCCTGGTCCCGGGCCTCGAGGGCCTACGAGCAGTACTTC
j_call: TRBJ2-7
clone_size: once
d_call: NA
v_call: TRBV30

cdr3_aa: CARRGQGPNQPQHF
cdr3_nt: TGTGCCAGAAGGGGACAGGGCCCTAATCAGCCCCAGCATTTT
j_call: TRBJ1-5
clone_size: NA
d_call: TRBD1
v_call: TRBV5-3

cdr3_aa: CASSQRRGNTEAFF
cdr3_nt: TGTGCCAGCAGTCAGCGACGCGGGAACACTGAAGCTTTCTTT
j_call: TRBJ1-1
clone_size: NA
d_call: NA
v_call: TRBV6-5

cdr3_aa: CASSLVSSDTQYF
cdr3_nt: TGTGCCAGCAGCTTGGTTAGCTCAGATACGCAGTATTTT
j_call: TRBJ2-3
clone_size: NA
d_call: NA
v_call: TRBV5-4

cdr3_aa: CASSWDNSYEQYF
cdr3_nt: TGTGCCAGCAGCTGGGACAACTCCTACGAGCAGTACTTC
j_call: TRBJ2-7
clone_size: NA
d_call: NA
v_call: TRBV7-8

cdr3_aa: CASSLQREKLFF
cdr3_nt: TGTGCCAGCAGTTTACAGAGGGAAAAACTGTTTTTT
j_call: TRBJ1-4
clone_size: NA
d_call: NA
v_call: TRBV12-3/TRBV12-4

cdr3_aa: CASRPQGTGPLWDGYTF
cdr3_nt: TGTGCCAGCAGACCACAAGGGACAGGGCCTCTTTGGGATGGCTACACCTTC
j_call: TRBJ1-2
clone_size: NA
d_call: TRBD1
v_call: TRBV11-2

cdr3_aa: CASSSQRGAYNEQFF
cdr3_nt: TGTGCCAGCAGCTCTCAGCGGGGGGCTTACAATGAGCAGTTCTTC
j_call: TRBJ2-1
clone_size: NA
d_call: TRBD2
v_call: TRBV11-2

cdr3_aa: CASSHRVRSSGANVLTF
cdr3_nt: TGTGCCAGCAGCCACCGGGTCCGTTCTTCTGGGGCCAACGTCCTGACTTTC
j_call: TRBJ2-6
clone_size: NA
d_call: NA
v_call: TRBV7-8

cdr3_aa: CASSLGQAPNYGYTF
cdr3_nt: TGTGCCAGCAGCTTGGGACAGGCGCCGAACTATGGCTACACCTTC
j_call: TRBJ1-2
clone_size: NA
d_call: TRBD1
v_call: TRBV7-8

cdr3_aa: CASSQDWDIYGYTF
cdr3_nt: TGTGCCAGCAGCCAAGATTGGGACATATACGGCTACACCTTC
j_call: TRBJ1-2
clone_size: once
d_call: NA
v_call: TRBV3-1/TRBV3-2

cdr3_aa: CASSQDLGQGRWAFF
cdr3_nt: TGTGCCAGCAGCCAAGATCTGGGACAGGGTCGGTGGGCTTTCTTT
j_call: TRBJ1-1
clone_size: NA
d_call: TRBD1
v_call: TRBV3-1/TRBV3-2